Listed here are 15 T cell receptor beta chains from one sample, sequenced in a study of response to subunit inactivated influenza vaccine. A single record per CDR3 protein comes from TCRdb applying MiXCR to the RT-PCR reads. This table has a few hundred thousand distinct CDR3 sequences, 11% to 15% appearing once. This sample comprised PBMCs from blood, obtained about 12 days after vaccination. These receptors were collected from a man aged 50-60 years who received an inactivated influenza vaccine.

The rearrangement joins TRBV7-9 to TRBJ1-2; tentatively, D is TRBD1 (5 bases). The CDR3 has 11 residues. The ends were cut back, 1 base at V and 12 bases at J, with 9 bases in the middle. Germline V lookup: CDR1 SEHNR, CDR2 FQNEAQ (reference sequence). The DNA for the CDR3 is TGTGCCAGCAGCTTAGGCCCGGGACACACCTTC. Its protein is CASSLGPGHTF.

The CDR3 DNA reads TGCGCCAGCAGCCAAGACCAGGAGAACACTGAAGCTTTCTTT. As protein: CASSQDQENTEAFF. The rearrangement joins TRBV4-1 to TRBJ1-1; D gene unclear. The CDR3 totals 14 residues. With 0 bases removed from V and 1 base from J, the gap between germline ends came to 6 bases. Looked up from germline, CDR1 is MGHRA and CDR2 is YSYEKL.

This clonotype has more than one count but fewer than ten. J is TRBJ2-1 and V is TRBV2, with D tentatively TRBD1 (6 bases). CDR1 and CDR2 from the germline V gene are SNHLY and FYNNEI. The length of the CDR3 is 12 residues. The V and J ends lost 10 bases and 3 bases respectively, with 10 bases between them. CDR3 sequence reads: CATQGIYNEQFF. The CDR3 coding sequence is TGTGCCACCCAGGGGATCTACAATGAGCAGTTCTTC.

The chain has TRBV28 and TRBJ1-1, with D unclear. The germline gives CDR1 MDHEN, CDR2 SYDVKM. V was clipped by 6 bases and J by 4 bases, with 12 bases between them. The CDR3 covers 13 residues. The CDR3 loop is CASSVPEGTEAFF. DNA of the CDR3: TGTGCCAGCAGCGTCCCCGAGGGCACTGAAGCTTTCTTT.

This rearrangement joins TRBV20-1 to TRBJ1-2; the D gene is possibly TRBD1 (5 bases). Between the trimmed V and J ends, which lost 6 bases and 0 bases, there was a span of 14 bases. CDR3 size: 14 residues. From germline, CDR1 is DFQATT and CDR2 SNEGSKA (reference sequence). The CDR3 reads CSATPGHPNYGYTF. In nucleotides, the CDR3 is TGCAGTGCCACCCCAGGACACCCTAACTATGGCTACACCTTC.

This clonotype has at least ten counts. CDR3 DNA sequence: TGCAGTGCTAGAGAAGAGGGGACGACGACCTACAATGAGCAGTTCTTC. It translates to CSAREEGTTTYNEQFF. This sequence joins TRBV20-1 and TRBJ2-1; D tentatively fits TRBD1 or TRBD2 (5 bases each). With 0 bases removed from V and 2 bases from J, the gap between germline ends came to 14 bases. This CDR3 contains 16 residues. The germline CDR1 and CDR2 sequences are DFQATT and SNEGSKA (reference sequence).

This clonotype was detected a few times. The rearrangement links TRBV28 to TRBJ2-2; the D gene could be TRBD1 or TRBD2 (5 bases each). Between the trimmed V and J ends, which lost 7 bases and 0 bases, there was a span of 9 bases. The CDR3 sequence is 14 residues long. Germline loops: CDR1 MDHEN, CDR2 SYDVKM. The DNA of the CDR3 is TGTGCCAGCAACTCGGGACCGAACACCGGGGAGCTGTTTTTT. Translating it yields CASNSGPNTGELFF.

This clonotype occurred a few times. V gene TRBV5-6 combines with J gene TRBJ2-3; TRBD1 agrees at 9 bases. Looked up from germline, CDR1 is SGHDT and CDR2 is YYEEEE. After removal of 4 bases from V and 4 bases from J, the junction contained 10 bases not matched to a gene. The CDR3 length is 16 residues. The CDR3 loop reads CASSVPGQGWADTQYF. DNA of the CDR3: TGTGCCAGCAGCGTGCCGGGACAGGGTTGGGCAGATACGCAGTATTTT.

The chain is built from TRBV28 and TRBJ2-5; D tentatively fits TRBD1 or TRBD2 (6 bases each). The CDR3 consists of 13 residues. Germline lookup yields CDR1 MDHEN and CDR2 SYDVKM. Trimming left V 5 bases short and J 6 bases short, with 13 bases between. The CDR3 loop is CASSGRGAKTQYF. The CDR3 DNA follows: TGTGCCAGCAGTGGAAGGGGGGCGAAGACCCAGTACTTC. The full variable domain, in which reference TRBV28 and TRBJ2-5 provide the parts outside the CDR3, is DVKVTQSSRYLVKRTGEKVFLECVQDMDHENMFWYRQDPGLGLRLIYFSYDVKMKEKGDIPEGYSVSREKKERFSLILESASTNQTSMYLCASSGRGAKTQYFGPGTRLLVL.

The J gene is TRBJ1-5, the V gene TRBV20-1; perhaps TRBD1 as D (5 bases). This CDR3 spans 13 amino acids. V dropped 1 base and J dropped 10 bases, with 14 bases sitting between them. Germline V gives CDR1 DFQATT, CDR2 SNEGSKA (reference sequence). The CDR3 coding sequence is TGCAGTGCTAGAGTTGCAGGGCTGGAACCCCAGCATTTT. Amino acid sequence: CSARVAGLEPQHF.

The V and J genes are TRBV25-1 and TRBJ2-3; TRBD1 agrees at 9 bases. The CDR3 runs 15 residues. Germline CDR1 reads MGHDK; CDR2 reads SYGVNS. Trimming took 3 bases from V and 7 from J; bases not matched to a gene: 8. DNA for the CDR3: TGTGCCAGCAGTGATGTTGGGACAGGGTGGAATACGCAGTATTTT. Its translation: CASSDVGTGWNTQYF.

The chain uses TRBV30 and TRBJ1-5; tentatively, D is TRBD1 (6 bases). The CDR3 loop spans 14 amino acids. V dropped 0 bases and J dropped 6 bases, with 12 bases sitting between them. CDR1 GTSNPN and CDR2 SVGIG come from the germline V gene (reference sequence). CDR3 sequence: CAWSVGGSSQPQHF. CDR3 bases: TGTGCCTGGAGTGTAGGGGGGTCGAGTCAGCCCCAGCATTTT.

This clonotype turned up a few times. The gene calls are TRBV7-9 and TRBJ1-2, with 7 nucleotides matching TRBD1. The CDR3 runs to 15 residues. The germline V gene encodes CDR1 SEHNR and CDR2 FQNEAQ (reference sequence). With 5 bases clipped from V and 0 bases from J, the junction kept 6 bases outside the gene matches. CDR3 protein: CASSRGDSTNYGYTF. The CDR3 nucleotides are TGTGCCAGCAGCCGTGGGGACAGTACTAACTATGGCTACACCTTC.

This clonotype was observed at least ten times. The chain links TRBV28 to TRBJ2-3, with D perhaps matching TRBD2 (6 bases). This CDR3 is 14 amino acids long. Per germline, CDR1 MDHEN and CDR2 SYDVKM. Trimming took off 8 bases at V and 1 base at J, with 13 bases between the two ends. The CDR3 DNA reads TGTGCCAGCGCCCTCGGGGGAGGCACAGATACGCAGTATTTT. It yields the protein CASALGGGTDTQYF.

The V call is TRBV28, the J call TRBJ2-6; D unclear. This CDR3 spans 16 amino acids. Per the germline V gene, CDR1 is MDHEN and CDR2 is SYDVKM. The V end was cut by 6 bases, the J end by 0 bases, with 12 bases between. CDR3 DNA: TGTGCCAGCAGCCCCCTCGCCTACTCTGGGGCCAACGTCCTGACTTTC. Protein product: CASSPLAYSGANVLTF. Together with reference TRBV28 and TRBJ2-6, the CDR3 gives the full variable domain: DVKVTQSSRYLVKRTGEKVFLECVQDMDHENMFWYRQDPGLGLRLIYFSYDVKMKEKGDIPEGYSVSREKKERFSLILESASTNQTSMYLCASSPLAYSGANVLTFGAGSRLTVL.